The clone carrying this T cell receptor (beta chain) has at least ten counts. Its antigen is currently unknown. These data originate in a study of blood T cells in healthy people across ages. It was with a sample-barcoded 5' primer and a J-beta primer mix that a second PCR of about 6 to 12 cycles was run. The authors tagged each cDNA molecule using a template-switch adaptor with 12 random nucleotides. TCRdb re-derived calls from the 5' RACE reads in MiXCR, one entry per CDR3 protein. Among some 1,800,000 distinct CDR3 sequences listed, around 40% were seen once. Findings and limits, study-wide: Getting older went along with TCR beta diversity per million T cells dropping roughly linearly.

This sequence originates from a human donor in good health. The sequenced sample was blood.

CDR3 bases: TGCAGTGCTAGTGGCGGGGGGGGGAAATACGAGCAGTACTTC. This encodes CSASGGGGKYEQYF. The chain uses TRBV20-1 and TRBJ2-7, with 9 bases identical to TRBD2. This CDR3 has 14 amino acids. CDR1 is DFQATT, CDR2 SNEGSKA, per germline (reference sequence). V was pared by 3 bases and J by 4 bases, with 7 bases of the junction left unmatched.